This T cell receptor (beta chain) was retrieved from a study of cytomegalovirus exposure and HLA in healthy donors. This CDR3 is built from 15 residues. CDR1 LGHNA and CDR2 YNFKEQ come from the germline V gene. Trimming took 5 bases from V and 4 from J, leaving 16 bases between them. PCR involved 60 Vbeta and 13 Jbeta primers. Generated by immunoSEQ multiplex PCR, the TCRdb table keeps only in-frame clones and is missing some. The sample has 50,000 or so clones; 70% to 80% are singletons. This clone has a handful of counts. Its antigen is unidentified. The study's findings and limits: The authors listed approximately 160 TCR beta chains as cytomegalovirus-associated. Association of a missense DCLRE1C variant with TCR beta V- and J-gene trimming was reported in a later analysis.

The sample comprised PBMCs. The genes are TRBV4-2 and TRBJ2-3; D is perhaps TRBD2 (7 bases). The clonotype comes from a woman in her forties in good health and CMV-seropositive. In nucleotides, the CDR3 is TGTGCCAGCAGCTCCGGGGGGCCTGGCCCAGATACGCAGTATTTT. This gives the protein CASSSGGPGPDTQYF.